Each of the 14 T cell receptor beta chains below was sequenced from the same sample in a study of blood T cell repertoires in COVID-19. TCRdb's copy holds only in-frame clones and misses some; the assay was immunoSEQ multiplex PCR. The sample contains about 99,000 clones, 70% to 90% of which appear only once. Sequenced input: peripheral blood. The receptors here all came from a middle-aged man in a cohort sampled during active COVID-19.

In DNA form, the CDR3 reads TGTGCCAGCAGCCCGGGTCCGTTCGACCCGCAAGAGGGGCAGTACGTC. It is translated as CASSPGPFDPQEGQYV. J is TRBJ2-7 and V is TRBV7-8; D is perhaps TRBD2 (5 bases). CDR1 and CDR2 from the germline V gene are SGHVS and FQNEAQ. The V end was cut by 5 bases, the J end by 9 bases, with 26 bases between. The CDR3 totals 16 residues.

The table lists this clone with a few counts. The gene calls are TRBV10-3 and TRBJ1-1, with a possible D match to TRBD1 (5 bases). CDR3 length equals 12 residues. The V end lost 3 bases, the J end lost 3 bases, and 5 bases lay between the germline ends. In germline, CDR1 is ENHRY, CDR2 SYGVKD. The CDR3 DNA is TGTGCCATCAGTGAAGGGGACACTGAAGCTTTCTTT. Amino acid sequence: CAISEGDTEAFF.

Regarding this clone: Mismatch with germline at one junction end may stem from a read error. CDR3 residues: CASADRVPVF. The DNA for the CDR3 is TGTGCCAGCGCCGACAGGGTTCCCGTCTTC. The genes are TRBV3-1 (or the pseudogene TRBV3-2) and TRBJ1-2; 7 bases align to TRBD1. The germline CDR1 and CDR2 sequences are LGHDT and YNNKEL (reference sequence). This CDR3 is 10 amino acids long.

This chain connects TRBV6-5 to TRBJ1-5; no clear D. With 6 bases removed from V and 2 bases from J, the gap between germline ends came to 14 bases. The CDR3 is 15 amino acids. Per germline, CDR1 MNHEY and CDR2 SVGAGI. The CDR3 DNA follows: TGTGCCAGCAGCCAGAATTCCCCCGGCAATCAGCCCCAGCATTTT. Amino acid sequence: CASSQNSPGNQPQHF.

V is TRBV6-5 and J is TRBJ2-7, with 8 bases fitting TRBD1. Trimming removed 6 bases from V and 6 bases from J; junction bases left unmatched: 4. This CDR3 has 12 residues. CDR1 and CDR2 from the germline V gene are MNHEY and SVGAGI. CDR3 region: CASRKDRGEQYF. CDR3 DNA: TGTGCCAGCAGGAAAGACAGGGGCGAGCAGTACTTC.

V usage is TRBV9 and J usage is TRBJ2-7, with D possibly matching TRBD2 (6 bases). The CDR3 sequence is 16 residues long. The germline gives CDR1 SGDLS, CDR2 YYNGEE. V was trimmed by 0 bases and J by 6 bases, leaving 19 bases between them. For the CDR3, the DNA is TGTGCCAGCAGCGTAGGTGTAATAGCGGTGGGCGGCGAGCAGTACTTC. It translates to CASSVGVIAVGGEQYF.

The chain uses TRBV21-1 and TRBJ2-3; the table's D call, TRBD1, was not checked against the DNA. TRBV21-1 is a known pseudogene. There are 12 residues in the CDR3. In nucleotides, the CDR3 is TGTGCCAGCAGCATTAACAGCCTTACGCAGTATTTT. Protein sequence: CASSINSLTQYF.

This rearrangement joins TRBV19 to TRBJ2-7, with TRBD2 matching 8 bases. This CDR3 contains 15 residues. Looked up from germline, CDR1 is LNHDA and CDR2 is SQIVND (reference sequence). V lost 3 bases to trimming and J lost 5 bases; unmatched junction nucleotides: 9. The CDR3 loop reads CASSIGAGGSDEQYF. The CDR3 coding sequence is TGTGCCAGTAGTATCGGGGCGGGGGGAAGCGACGAGCAGTACTTC. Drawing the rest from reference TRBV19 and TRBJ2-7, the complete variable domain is DGGITQSPKYLFRKEGQNVTLSCEQNLNHDAMYWYRQDPGQGLRLIYYSQIVNDFQKGDIAEGYSVSREKKESFPLTVTSAQKNPTAFYLCASSIGAGGSDEQYFGPGTRLTVT.

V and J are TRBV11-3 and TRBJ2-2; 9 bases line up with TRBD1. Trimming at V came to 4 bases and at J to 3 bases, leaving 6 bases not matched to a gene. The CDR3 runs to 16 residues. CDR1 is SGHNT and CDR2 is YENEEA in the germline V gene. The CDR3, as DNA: TGTGCCAGCAGCTCCGGGACAGGGCGGGACACCGGGGAGCTGTTTTTT. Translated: CASSSGTGRDTGELFF.

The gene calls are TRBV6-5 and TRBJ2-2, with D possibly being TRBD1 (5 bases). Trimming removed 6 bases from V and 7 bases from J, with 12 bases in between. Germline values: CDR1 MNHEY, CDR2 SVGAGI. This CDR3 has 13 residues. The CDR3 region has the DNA TGTGCCAGCAGATATAGACAGTACGGGGAGCTGTTTTTT. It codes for CASRYRQYGELFF.

CDR3 coding DNA: TGTGCCAGCAGTTTCCAAAGACTAGCGGGGGACCCCTGGTCCCCAGATACGCAGTATTTT. Translating gives CASSFQRLAGDPWSPDTQYF. The genes are TRBV27 and TRBJ2-3; TRBD2 agrees at 12 bases. The J segment lost 4 bases and the V segment lost 3 bases, leaving 17 bases of the junction unmatched. CDR3 size: 20 residues. The germline V gene encodes CDR1 MNHEY and CDR2 SMNVEV (reference sequence).

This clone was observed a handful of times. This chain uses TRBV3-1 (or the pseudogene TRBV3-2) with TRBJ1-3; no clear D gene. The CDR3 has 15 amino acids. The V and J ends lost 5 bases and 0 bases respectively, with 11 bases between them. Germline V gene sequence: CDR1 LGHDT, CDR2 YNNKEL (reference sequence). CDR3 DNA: TGTGCCAGCAGCGCGGGTCCCGGCTCTGGAAACACCATATATTTT. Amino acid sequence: CASSAGPGSGNTIYF.

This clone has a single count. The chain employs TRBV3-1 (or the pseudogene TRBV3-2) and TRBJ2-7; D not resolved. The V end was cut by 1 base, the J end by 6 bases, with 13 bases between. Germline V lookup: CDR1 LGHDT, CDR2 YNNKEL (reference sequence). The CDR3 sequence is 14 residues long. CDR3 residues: CASSQGASPLEQYF. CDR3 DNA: TGTGCCAGCAGCCAAGGGGCAAGTCCCCTCGAGCAGTACTTC.

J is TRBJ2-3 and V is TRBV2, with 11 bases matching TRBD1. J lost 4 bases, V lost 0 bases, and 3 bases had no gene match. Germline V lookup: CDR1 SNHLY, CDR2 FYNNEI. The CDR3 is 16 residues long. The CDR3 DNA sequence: TGTGCCAGCAGTGAAGCAAGGACAGGGGGCGCAGATACGCAGTATTTT. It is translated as CASSEARTGGADTQYF.